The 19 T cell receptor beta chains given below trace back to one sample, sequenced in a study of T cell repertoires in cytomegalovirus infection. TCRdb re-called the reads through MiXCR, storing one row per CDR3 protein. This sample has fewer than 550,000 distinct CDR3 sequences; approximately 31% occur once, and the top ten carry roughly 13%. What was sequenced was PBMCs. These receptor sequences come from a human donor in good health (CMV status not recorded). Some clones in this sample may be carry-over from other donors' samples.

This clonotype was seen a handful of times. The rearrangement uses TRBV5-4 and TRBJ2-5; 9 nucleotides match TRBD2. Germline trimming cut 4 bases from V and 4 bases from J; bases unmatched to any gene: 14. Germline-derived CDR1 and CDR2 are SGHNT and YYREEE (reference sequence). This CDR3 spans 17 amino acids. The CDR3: CASSPRPGGGAVETQYF. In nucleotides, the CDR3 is TGTGCCAGCAGCCCCCGACCCGGCGGGGGGGCCGTAGAGACCCAGTACTTC. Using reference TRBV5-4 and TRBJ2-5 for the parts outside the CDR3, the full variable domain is ETGVTQSPTHLIKTRGQQVTLRCSSQSGHNTVSWYQQALGQGPQFIFQYYREEENGRGNFPPRFSGLQFPNYSSELNVNALELDDSALYLCASSPRPGGGAVETQYFGPGTRLLVL.

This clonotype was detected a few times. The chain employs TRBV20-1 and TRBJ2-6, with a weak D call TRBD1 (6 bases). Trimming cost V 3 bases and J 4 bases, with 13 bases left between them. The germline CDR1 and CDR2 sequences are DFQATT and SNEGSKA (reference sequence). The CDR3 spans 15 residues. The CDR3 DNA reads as TGCAGTGCTAGTGAACAGGGCGCCGGGGCCAACGTCCTGACTTTC. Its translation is CSASEQGAGANVLTF.

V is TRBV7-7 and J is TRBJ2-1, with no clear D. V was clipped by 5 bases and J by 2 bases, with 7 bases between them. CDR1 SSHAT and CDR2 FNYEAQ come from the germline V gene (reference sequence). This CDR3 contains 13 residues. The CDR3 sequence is CASSNSAYNEQFF. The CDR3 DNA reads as TGTGCCAGCAGCAACTCAGCCTACAATGAGCAGTTCTTC.

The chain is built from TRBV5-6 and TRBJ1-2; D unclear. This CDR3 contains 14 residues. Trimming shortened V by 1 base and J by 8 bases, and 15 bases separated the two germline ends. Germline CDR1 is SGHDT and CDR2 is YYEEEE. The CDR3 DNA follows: TGTGCCAGCAGCTTGCCCGTTGACCTAGGAGGCTACACCTTC. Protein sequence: CASSLPVDLGGYTF.

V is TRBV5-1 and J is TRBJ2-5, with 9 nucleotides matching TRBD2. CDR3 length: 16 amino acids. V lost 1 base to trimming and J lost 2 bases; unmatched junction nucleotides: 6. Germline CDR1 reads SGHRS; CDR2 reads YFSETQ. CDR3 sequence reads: CASSLSKTSGQETQYF. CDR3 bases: TGCGCCAGCAGCTTGTCTAAGACTAGCGGACAAGAGACCCAGTACTTC.

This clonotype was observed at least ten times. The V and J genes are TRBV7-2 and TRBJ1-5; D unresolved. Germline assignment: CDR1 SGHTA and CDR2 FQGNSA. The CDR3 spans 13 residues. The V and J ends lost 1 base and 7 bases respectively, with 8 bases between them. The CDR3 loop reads CASSLELEQPQHF. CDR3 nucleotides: TGTGCCAGCAGCTTAGAATTGGAACAGCCCCAGCATTTT. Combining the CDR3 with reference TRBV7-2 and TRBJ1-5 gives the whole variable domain GAGVSQSPSNKVTEKGKDVELRCDPISGHTALYWYRQSLGQGLEFLIYFQGNSAPDKSGLPSDRFSAERTGGSVSTLTIQRTQQEDSAVYLCASSLELEQPQHFGDGTRLSIL.

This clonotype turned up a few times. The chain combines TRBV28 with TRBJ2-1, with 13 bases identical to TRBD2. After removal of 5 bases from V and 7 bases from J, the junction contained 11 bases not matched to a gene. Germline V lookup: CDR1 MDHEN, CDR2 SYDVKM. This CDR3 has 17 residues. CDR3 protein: CASSIVPGLAGLNEQFF. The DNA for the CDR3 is TGTGCCAGCAGTATAGTACCGGGACTAGCGGGGTTAAATGAGCAGTTCTTC.

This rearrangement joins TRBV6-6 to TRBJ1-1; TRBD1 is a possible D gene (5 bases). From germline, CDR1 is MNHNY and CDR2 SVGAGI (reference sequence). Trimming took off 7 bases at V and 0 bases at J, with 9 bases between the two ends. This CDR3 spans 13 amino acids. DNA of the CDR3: TGTGCCAGCATCGGGGCCGTGAACACTGAAGCTTTCTTT. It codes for CASIGAVNTEAFF.

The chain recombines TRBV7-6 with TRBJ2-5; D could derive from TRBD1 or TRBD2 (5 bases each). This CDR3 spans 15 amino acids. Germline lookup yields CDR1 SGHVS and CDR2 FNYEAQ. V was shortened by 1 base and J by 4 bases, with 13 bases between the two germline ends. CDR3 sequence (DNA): TGTGCCAGCAGCTTAGGCAGTCCGGGGCGAGAGACCCAGTACTTC. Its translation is CASSLGSPGRETQYF.

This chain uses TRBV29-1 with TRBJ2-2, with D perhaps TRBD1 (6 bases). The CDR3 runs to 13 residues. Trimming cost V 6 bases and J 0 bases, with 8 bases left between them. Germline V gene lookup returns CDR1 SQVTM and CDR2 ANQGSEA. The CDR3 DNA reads TGCAGCGTACAGGGCCCGAACACCGGGGAGCTGTTTTTT. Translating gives CSVQGPNTGELFF.

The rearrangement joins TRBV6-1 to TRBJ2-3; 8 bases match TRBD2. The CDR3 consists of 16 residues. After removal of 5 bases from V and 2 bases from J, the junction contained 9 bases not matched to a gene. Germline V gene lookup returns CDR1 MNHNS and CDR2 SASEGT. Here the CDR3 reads CASSPQRGTPTDTQYF. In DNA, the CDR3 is TGTGCCAGCAGTCCGCAGCGGGGGACCCCCACAGATACGCAGTATTTT.

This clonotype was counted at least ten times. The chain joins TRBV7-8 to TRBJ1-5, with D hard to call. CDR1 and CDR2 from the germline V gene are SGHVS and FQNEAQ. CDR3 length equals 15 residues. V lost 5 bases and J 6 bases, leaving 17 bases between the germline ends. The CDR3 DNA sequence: TGTGCCAGCAGCATGGACCCCCATGGAGGTCAGCCCCAGCATTTT. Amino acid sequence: CASSMDPHGGQPQHF.

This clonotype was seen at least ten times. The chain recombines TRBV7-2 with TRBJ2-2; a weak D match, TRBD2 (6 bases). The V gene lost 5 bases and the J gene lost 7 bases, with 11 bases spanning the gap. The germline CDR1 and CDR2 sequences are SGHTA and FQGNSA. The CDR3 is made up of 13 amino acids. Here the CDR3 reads CASSRVGGGELFF. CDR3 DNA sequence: TGTGCCAGCAGCCGCGTGGGGGGCGGGGAGCTGTTTTTT.

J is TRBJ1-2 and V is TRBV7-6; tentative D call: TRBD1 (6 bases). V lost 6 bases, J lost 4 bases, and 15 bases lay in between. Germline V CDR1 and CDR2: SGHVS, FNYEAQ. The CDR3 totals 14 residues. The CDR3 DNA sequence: TGTGCCAGCAGAAGGTCCCAGGGGAGCTATGGCTACACCTTC. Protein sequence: CASRRSQGSYGYTF.

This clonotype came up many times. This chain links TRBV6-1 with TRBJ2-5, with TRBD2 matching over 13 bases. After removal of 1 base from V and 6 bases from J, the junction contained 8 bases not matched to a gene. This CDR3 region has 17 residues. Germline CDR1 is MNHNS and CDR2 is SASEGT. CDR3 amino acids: CASSEVTSGGFTKTQYF. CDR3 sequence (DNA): TGTGCCAGCAGTGAAGTGACTAGCGGGGGGTTTACGAAGACCCAGTACTTC.

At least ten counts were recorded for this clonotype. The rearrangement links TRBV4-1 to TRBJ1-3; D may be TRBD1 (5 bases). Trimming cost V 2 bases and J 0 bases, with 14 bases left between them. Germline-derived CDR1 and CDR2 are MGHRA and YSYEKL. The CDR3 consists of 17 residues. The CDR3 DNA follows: TGCGCCAGCAGCCAAAAGAGGATGGGGGACTCTGGAAACACCATATATTTT. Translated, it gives CASSQKRMGDSGNTIYF.

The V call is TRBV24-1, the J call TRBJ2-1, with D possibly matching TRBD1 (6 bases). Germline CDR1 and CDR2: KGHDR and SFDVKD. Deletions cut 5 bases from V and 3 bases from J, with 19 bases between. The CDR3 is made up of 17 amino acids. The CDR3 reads CATSANPGTRFYNEQFF. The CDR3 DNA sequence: TGTGCCACCAGTGCCAACCCCGGGACAAGGTTCTACAATGAGCAGTTCTTC.

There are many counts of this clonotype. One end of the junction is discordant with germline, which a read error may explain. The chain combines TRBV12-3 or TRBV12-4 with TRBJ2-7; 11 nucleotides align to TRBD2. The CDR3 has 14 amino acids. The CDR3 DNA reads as TGTGCCAGCAGCTTAGCGGGGGGGCACGACGAGCAGTACTTC. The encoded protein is CASSLAGGHDEQYF.

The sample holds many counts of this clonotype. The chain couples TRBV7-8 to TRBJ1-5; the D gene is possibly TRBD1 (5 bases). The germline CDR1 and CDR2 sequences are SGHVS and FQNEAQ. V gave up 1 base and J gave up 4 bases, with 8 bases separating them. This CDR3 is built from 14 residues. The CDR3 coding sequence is TGTGCCAGCAGCTTAGTACCAGGGAATCAGCCCCAGCATTTT. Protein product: CASSLVPGNQPQHF.